This record covers a single T cell receptor beta chain. The antigen is not known. Produced via immunoSEQ multiplex PCR; TCRdb's table is partial and in-frame only. The table lists about 680,000 clones, about three quarters of them singletons. This entry belongs to a study of shared clonotypes between healthy human individuals. Study-level points and caveats: It was observed that around 5% of naive CD4 clonotypes were shared across a handful of donors.

The germline V and J ends were trimmed by 1 base and 1 base, with 16 bases remaining between them. There are 17 residues in the CDR3. Germline V gene data show CDR1 as SEHNR and CDR2 as FQNEAQ (reference sequence). The TCR originated in a woman in her twenties or thirties in good health. The chain links TRBV7-9 to TRBJ1-1, with D possibly being TRBD1 (5 bases). Sequencing was carried out using memory CD4+ T cells sorted from blood. Documented subset: CD45RA-negative fraction. Written as DNA, the CDR3 is TGTGCCAGCAGCTTAGATTCAATTTGGGACCGGAACACTGAAGCTTTCTTT. Amino acids: CASSLDSIWDRNTEAFF. The entire variable domain, with the rest obtained from reference TRBV7-9 and TRBJ1-1, is as follows: DTGVSQNPRHKITKRGQNVTFRCDPISEHNRLYWYRQTLGQGPEFLTYFQNEAQLEKSRLLSDRFSAERPKGSFSTLEIQRTEQGDSAMYLCASSLDSIWDRNTEAFFGQGTRLTVV.